This entry is about one TCR beta chain. Original data processing: Estimated nucleated cell counts came from reference gene primer amplification. Clones were read by immunoSEQ multiplex PCR, and TCRdb kept only the in-frame ones, dropping some. That table gives V, J and clone size, and the DNA gave D and trimming. Of around 99,000 clones detected, approximately 90% appear once; the ten largest clones hold under 7%. The sample belongs to a study of blood T cell repertoires in COVID-19. Looking at the study overall: Spain, Italy and the United States supplied samples that represented acute and convalescent COVID-19.

Germline values: CDR1 LGHDT, CDR2 YNNKEL (reference sequence). After removal of 4 bases from V and 7 bases from J, the junction contained 9 bases not matched to a gene. CDR3 length: 15 amino acids. Input material: peripheral blood. The clonotype was recovered from a man aged 50 to 60 with active or convalescent COVID-19. The chain joins TRBV3-1 (or the pseudogene TRBV3-2) to TRBJ1-4; 7 positions match TRBD1. CDR3 sequence: CASSPERGRGEKLFF. The DNA for the CDR3 is TGTGCCAGCAGCCCTGAGAGGGGGCGGGGTGAAAAACTGTTTTTT.